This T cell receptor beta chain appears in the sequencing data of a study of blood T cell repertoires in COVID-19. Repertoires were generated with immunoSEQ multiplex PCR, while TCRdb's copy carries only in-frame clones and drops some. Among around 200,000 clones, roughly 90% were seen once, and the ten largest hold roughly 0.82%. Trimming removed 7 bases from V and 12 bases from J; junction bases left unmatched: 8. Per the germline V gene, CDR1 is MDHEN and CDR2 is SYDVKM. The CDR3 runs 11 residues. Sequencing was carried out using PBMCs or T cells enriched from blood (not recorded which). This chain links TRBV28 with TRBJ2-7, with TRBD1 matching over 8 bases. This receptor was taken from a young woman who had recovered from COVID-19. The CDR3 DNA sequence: TGTGCCAGCAAACGCCGGGACAGGTTGTACTTC. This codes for CASKRRDRLYF.